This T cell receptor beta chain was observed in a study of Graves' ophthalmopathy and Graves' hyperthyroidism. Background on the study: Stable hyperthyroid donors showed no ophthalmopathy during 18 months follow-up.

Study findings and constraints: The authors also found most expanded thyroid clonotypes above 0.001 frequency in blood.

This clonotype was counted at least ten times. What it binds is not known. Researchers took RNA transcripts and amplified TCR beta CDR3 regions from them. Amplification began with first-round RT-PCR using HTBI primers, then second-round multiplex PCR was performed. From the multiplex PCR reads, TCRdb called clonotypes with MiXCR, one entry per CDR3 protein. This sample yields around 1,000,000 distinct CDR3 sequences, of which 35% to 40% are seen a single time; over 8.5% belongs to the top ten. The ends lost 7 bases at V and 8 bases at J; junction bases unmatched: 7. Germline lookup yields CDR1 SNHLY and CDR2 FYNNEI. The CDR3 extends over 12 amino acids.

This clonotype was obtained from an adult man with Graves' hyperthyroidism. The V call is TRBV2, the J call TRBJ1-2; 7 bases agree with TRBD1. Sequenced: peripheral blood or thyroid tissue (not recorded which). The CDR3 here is CASTDRGHGYTF. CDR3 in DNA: TGTGCCAGCACCGATAGGGGGCACGGCTACACCTTC. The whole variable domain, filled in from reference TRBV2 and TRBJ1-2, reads EPEVTQTPSHQVTQMGQEVILRCVPISNHLYFYWYRQILGQKVEFLVSFYNNEISEKSEIFDDQFSVERPDGSNFTLKIRSTKLEDSAMYFCASTDRGHGYTFGSGTRLTVV.